The clone carrying this T cell receptor beta chain has a handful of counts. The antigen remains unidentified. This sample is part of a study of beta chain features in type 1 diabetes. Study-wide findings and caveats: The naive, central memory and Treg TCRB repertoires of patients appeared to be more similar to one another than those of healthy donors. Type 1 diabetes patients had moderately but significantly shorter TCRB CDR3s in all four CD4+ subsets.

As every portion of the isolated RNA was reverse transcribed, the sequencing read expressed TCRB transcripts. Method: immunoSEQ multiplex PCR; TCRdb's copy keeps in-frame clones and lacks some. The table records hundreds of thousands of clones, 13% of them present only once. The TCR sequence derives from a man between 18 and 35 years old with type 1 diabetes. Sequencing input: naive CD4+ T cells from blood.

This chain's CDR3 is CASSPRRQDRDTEAFF. Here the CDR3 DNA reads TGTGCCAGCTCACCCCGGAGACAGGACAGAGACACTGAAGCTTTCTTT. The gene calls are TRBV18 and TRBJ1-1, with a tentative D call TRBD1 (6 bases). Trimming took off 3 bases at V and 3 bases at J, with 17 bases between the two ends. Germline V gene lookup returns CDR1 KGHSH and CDR2 LQKENI. The CDR3 covers 16 residues.